The 8 T cell receptor beta chains below all came from one sample that was sequenced in a study of control samples from healthy donors and cancer patients. Sequenced by immunoSEQ multiplex PCR; TCRdb stores in-frame clones only, minus some. This table holds approximately 220,000 clones, about 94% found once. Sequenced material: blood. Source of these receptors: a man in his fifties in good health.

The chain joins TRBV28 to TRBJ2-3; 7 nucleotides line up with TRBD1. V lost 3 bases, J lost 4 bases, and 10 bases stayed unmatched. Looked up from germline, CDR1 is MDHEN and CDR2 is SYDVKM. The CDR3 has 16 amino acids. The CDR3 region is CASSFTWGQGADTQYF. CDR3 sequence (DNA): TGTGCCAGCAGTTTTACTTGGGGCCAGGGGGCAGATACGCAGTATTTT. The whole variable domain, filled in from reference TRBV28 and TRBJ2-3, reads DVKVTQSSRYLVKRTGEKVFLECVQDMDHENMFWYRQDPGLGLRLIYFSYDVKMKEKGDIPEGYSVSREKKERFSLILESASTNQTSMYLCASSFTWGQGADTQYFGPGTRLTVL.

The rearrangement uses TRBV11-1 and TRBJ1-2, with 7 bases matching TRBD1. V dropped 0 bases and J dropped 6; count of bases not matched to a gene: 7. CDR1 is SGHAT and CDR2 is FQDESV in the germline V gene (reference sequence). CDR3 length: 15 amino acids. Here the CDR3 reads CASSLADREVHGYTF. CDR3 sequence (DNA): TGTGCCAGCAGCTTAGCCGACAGGGAAGTACATGGCTACACCTTC.

The V call is TRBV12-3 or TRBV12-4, the J call TRBJ1-2; the match to TRBD1 covers 7 bases. This CDR3 has 12 residues. With V trimmed by 7 bases and J by 8 bases, 7 bases remained unmatched. DNA for the CDR3: TGTGCCAGCACCCCGACAGGGAACGGCTACACCTTC. It encodes CASTPTGNGYTF.

On this clone: The sample has other DNA sequences that encode this CDR3 too. The gene calls are TRBV7-2 and TRBJ1-2; TRBD1 is a possible D gene (5 bases). The ends were cut back, 0 bases at V and 4 bases at J, with 12 bases in the middle. The CDR3 consists of 15 residues. Germline CDR1 reads SGHTA; CDR2 reads FQGNSA. Here the CDR3 DNA reads TGTGCCAGCAGCTTAGCCAGAAGACAGACCTATGGCTACACCTTC. It translates to CASSLARRQTYGYTF.

The rearrangement links TRBV3-1 (or the pseudogene TRBV3-2) to TRBJ1-2; maybe TRBD1 (6 bases). The CDR3 length is 10 residues. The germline V gene encodes CDR1 LGHDT and CDR2 YNNKEL (reference sequence). Trimming removed 6 bases from V and 13 bases from J, with 12 bases in between. This CDR3 is CASSRDKLTF. Here the CDR3 DNA reads TGTGCCAGCAGTCGGGACAAACTCACCTTC.

The chain combines TRBV28 with TRBJ1-1, with D possibly being TRBD1 (6 bases). The germline V gene has CDR1 MDHEN and CDR2 SYDVKM. V shed 2 bases and J shed 8 bases, with 12 bases lying between them. CDR3 size: 13 residues. CDR3 nucleotides: TGTGCCAGCAGTTTACCCGGACAGAAAGAAGCTTTCTTT. Translation gives CASSLPGQKEAFF.

J is TRBJ1-5 and V is TRBV21-1; TRBD1 is the table's D call and was not checked against the DNA. TRBV21-1 is designated a pseudogene. This CDR3 region has 17 residues. In DNA form, the CDR3 reads TGTGCCAGCAGCAAATTTATTCAGGAAGGAAGCAATCAGCCCCAGCATTTT. As protein: CASSKFIQEGSNQPQHF.

V gene TRBV5-8 combines with J gene TRBJ1-5, with D tentatively TRBD1 (6 bases). Germline V gene lookup returns CDR1 SGHTS and CDR2 YDEGEE. This CDR3 spans 15 amino acids. V was pared by 3 bases and J by 3 bases, with 13 bases between. CDR3 coding DNA: TGTGCCAGCAGCTCCGGACAGATCTTCAATCAGCCCCAGCATTTT. Protein: CASSSGQIFNQPQHF.